A selection of T cell receptor beta chains follows, all from one sample in a study of T cells after yellow fever vaccination. MiXCR, run by TCRdb on the 5' RACE reads, gives a single entry per CDR3 protein. The sample includes 110,000 or so distinct CDR3 sequences, 7.2% of them seen just once. The sample here was CD4+ T cells sorted from PBMCs, taken 45 days after the first yellow fever vaccination. The receptors stem from a man between 18 and 35 years old who received the YFV17D yellow fever vaccine. CDR3s include the opening cysteine and the closing phenylalanine or tryptophan. Each record gives: V gene, J gene, D gene, clone size, CDR3 DNA, CDR3 protein. A D gene is named only where the DNA matches it firmly. Expanded clones are given a class, and other clones once, few, many or no size at all.

TRBV4-3	TRBJ1-1	-	-	TGCGCCAGCAGCCAAATCAGCGGGCAGACTCCAGCTTTCTTT	CASSQISGQTPAFF
TRBV20-1	TRBJ2-7	TRBD1	many	TGCAGTGCTAGAGAAAAGGGGCGGGACAGGGGCCACGAGCAGTACTTC	CSAREKGRDRGHEQYF
TRBV3-1	TRBJ2-1	-	many	TGTGCCAGCAGCACCTACCATGAGCAGTTCTTC	CASSTYHEQFF
TRBV5-1	TRBJ2-2	-	many	TGCGCCAGCAGCTTGGAATTGGGAGTAGAGCTGTTTTTT	CASSLELGVELFF
TRBV7-6	TRBJ2-3	-	many	TGTGCCAGCAGCTTAGACGCGACGGCAGATACGCAGTATTTT	CASSLDATADTQYF
TRBV12-3/TRBV12-4	TRBJ1-6	TRBD1	many	TGTGCCAGCAGTCCCAGACAGGGGGCAGCTTCACCCCTCCACTTT	CASSPRQGAASPLHF
TRBV20-1	TRBJ2-5	-	many	TGCAGTGCTCTCTCACCGGGCCGAGGGGAAGAGACCCAGTACTTC	CSALSPGRGEETQYF
TRBV4-2	TRBJ2-3	TRBD2	many	TGTGCCAGCAGCCCGGCTAGCGGAGACGACACAGATACGCAGTATTTT	CASSPASGDDTDTQYF
TRBV12-3/TRBV12-4	TRBJ1-4	-	few	TGTGCCAGCAGTTTAGTTTCTCGGGTTCTGTTTTTT	CASSLVSRVLFF
TRBV9	TRBJ2-5	TRBD1	many	TGTGCCAGCAGCGGAAGACAGGGGTCGGTGGAGACCCAGTACTTC	CASSGRQGSVETQYF
TRBV9	TRBJ1-5	-	many	TGTGCCAGCAGCGTGGGAGTCGGCAATCAGCCCCAGCATTTT	CASSVGVGNQPQHF
TRBV5-1	TRBJ1-1	TRBD1	many	TGCGCCAGCAGCTTCACCCGGACAGGGGATACTGAAGCTTTCTTT	CASSFTRTGDTEAFF